One sample yielded the 29 T cell receptor beta chains listed below, sequenced in a study of cytomegalovirus exposure and HLA in healthy donors. A multiplex PCR was run with 60 Vbeta primers and 13 Jbeta primers. Measured with immunoSEQ multiplex PCR; TCRdb has only the in-frame clones, and not every one. The profile shows some 180,000 clones, 82% of them singletons. The specimen sequenced was PBMCs. These receptors came from a man between 40 and 49 years old in good health and CMV-seronegative.

The chain couples TRBV4-1 to TRBJ2-1; weak D call: TRBD2 (7 bases). The V end lost 4 bases, the J end lost 4 bases, and 17 bases lay between the germline ends. The CDR3 runs 16 residues. Germline V gene data show CDR1 as MGHRA and CDR2 as YSYEKL. In nucleotides, the CDR3 is TGCGCCAGCAGCCCCCCAGGGAGGGGGGCTTACAATGAGCAGTTCTTC. Amino acid sequence: CASSPPGRGAYNEQFF.

V and J are TRBV6-6 and TRBJ1-5; 8 nucleotides match TRBD1. V lost 6 bases, J lost 1 base, and 8 bases stayed unmatched. The CDR3 runs to 16 residues. Per germline, CDR1 MNHNY and CDR2 SVGAGI (reference sequence). CDR3 region: CASSDLGQVSNQPQHF. Written as DNA, the CDR3 is TGTGCCAGCAGCGATTTGGGACAGGTCAGCAATCAGCCCCAGCATTTT.

This CDR3 is CASSLVQGLAEAFF. CDR3 nucleotides: TGTGCCAGCAGTTTGGTACAGGGCCTAGCCGAAGCTTTCTTT. The chain recombines TRBV28 with TRBJ1-1; maybe TRBD1 (6 bases). The CDR3 totals 14 residues. The germline CDR1 and CDR2 sequences are MDHEN and SYDVKM. Deletions cut 3 bases from V and 8 bases from J, with 16 bases between.

The rearrangement links TRBV7-9 to TRBJ2-1; D may be TRBD2 (6 bases). Trimming took off 2 bases at V and 5 bases at J, with 10 bases between the two ends. The CDR3 has 14 residues. Germline V gene sequence: CDR1 SEHNR, CDR2 FQNEAQ (reference sequence). The CDR3 DNA reads TGTGCCAGCAGCTTACGGCGGGGACACAATGAGCAGTTCTTC. Translation: CASSLRRGHNEQFF.

The V call is TRBV2, the J call TRBJ2-1; 14 positions match TRBD2. There are 16 residues in the CDR3. With 5 bases clipped from V and 8 bases from J, the junction kept 8 bases outside the gene matches. Germline V gives CDR1 SNHLY, CDR2 FYNNEI. The CDR3 sequence: CASSPGLAGGSDEQFF. The CDR3 DNA is TGTGCCAGCAGTCCCGGACTAGCGGGAGGATCCGATGAGCAGTTCTTC. Based on the CDR3 plus reference TRBV2 and TRBJ2-1, the full variable domain is EPEVTQTPSHQVTQMGQEVILRCVPISNHLYFYWYRQILGQKVEFLVSFYNNEISEKSEIFDDQFSVERPDGSNFTLKIRSTKLEDSAMYFCASSPGLAGGSDEQFFGPGTRLTVL.

The chain is built from TRBV27 and TRBJ2-7; possibly TRBD1 for D (6 bases). Trimming took 2 bases from V and 2 from J, leaving 16 bases between them. This CDR3 contains 16 residues. Germline CDR1 is MNHEY and CDR2 is SMNVEV (reference sequence). The CDR3 nucleotides read TGTGCCAGCAGTTTACGCGCAGGGGACACCACCTACGAGCAGTACTTC. This sequence encodes CASSLRAGDTTYEQYF.

This chain links TRBV7-2 with TRBJ1-2; D may be TRBD1 (6 bases). CDR3 length equals 14 residues. The V gene's germline CDR1 is SGHTA and CDR2 FQGNSA. The ends were cut back, 5 bases at V and 2 bases at J, with 12 bases in the middle. CDR3 amino acids: CASSTYTGNYGYTF. In DNA, the CDR3 is TGTGCCAGCAGCACCTATACAGGGAACTATGGCTACACCTTC.

The sample holds a few counts of this clone. The chain joins TRBV7-2 to TRBJ2-1; 10 bases fit TRBD2. The CDR3 runs 19 residues. Germline assignment: CDR1 SGHTA and CDR2 FQGNSA. The V and J ends lost 3 bases and 0 bases, in that order; junction bases with no gene match: 11. The CDR3 protein is CASSFIAGGTQSSYNEQFF. The CDR3 DNA sequence: TGTGCCAGCAGCTTCATAGCGGGAGGAACCCAGAGCTCCTACAATGAGCAGTTCTTC. Variable domain in full (rest from reference TRBV7-2 and TRBJ2-1): GAGVSQSPSNKVTEKGKDVELRCDPISGHTALYWYRQSLGQGLEFLIYFQGNSAPDKSGLPSDRFSAERTGGSVSTLTIQRTQQEDSAVYLCASSFIAGGTQSSYNEQFFGPGTRLTVL.

The chain links TRBV7-3 to TRBJ1-2; D unclear. The CDR3 runs to 14 residues. The germline V gene has CDR1 SGHTA and CDR2 FQGTGA. V was clipped by 6 bases and J by 9 bases, with 20 bases between them. The CDR3 spells CASSPQSSGGRYTF. As DNA, the CDR3 is TGTGCCAGCAGTCCCCAGTCGAGCGGTGGGCGCTACACCTTC.

The chain joins TRBV11-2 to TRBJ1-6, with 8 bases aligning to TRBD1. V shed 5 bases, J shed 9 bases, and the junction held 9 bases outside the gene matches. Germline CDR1 is SGHAT and CDR2 is FQNNGV. This CDR3 spans 15 amino acids. CDR3 sequence reads: CASSLGQGAVSPLHF. The CDR3 DNA sequence: TGTGCCAGCAGCCTAGGGCAGGGGGCGGTTTCACCCCTCCACTTT.

This clone was observed a handful of times. The genes are TRBV19 and TRBJ2-1; 8 bases match TRBD2. Germline V gene data show CDR1 as LNHDA and CDR2 as SQIVND (reference sequence). The V gene end was trimmed by 2 bases and the J gene end by 0 bases; junction bases not matched to a gene: 9. This CDR3 spans 18 amino acids. The CDR3 DNA reads as TGTGCCAGTAGTATAATACTAGCGGCCTATAACTCCTACAATGAGCAGTTCTTC. Its translation is CASSIILAAYNSYNEQFF.

The rearrangement uses TRBV5-1 and TRBJ2-3, with 12 positions matching TRBD2. The CDR3 spans 16 residues. CDR1 and CDR2 from the germline V gene are SGHRS and YFSETQ. With 3 bases clipped from V and 1 base from J, the junction kept 3 bases outside the gene matches. The CDR3 DNA reads TGCGCCAGCAGCTCCCGGACTAGCGGGGGCACAGATACGCAGTATTTT. Protein sequence: CASSSRTSGGTDTQYF.

The chain recombines TRBV11-2 with TRBJ2-1; TRBD2 matches at 7 bases. Unmatched junction bases numbered 9, after V lost 5 bases and J lost 8 bases. In germline, CDR1 is SGHAT, CDR2 FQNNGV. This CDR3 region has 14 residues. The CDR3 loop is CASSLRDYLDEQFF. CDR3 bases: TGTGCCAGCAGCCTACGGGACTACTTAGATGAGCAGTTCTTC.

V is TRBV5-4 and J is TRBJ1-6; D is possibly TRBD1 (5 bases). This CDR3 comprises 15 residues. The ends were cut back, 3 bases at V and 7 bases at J, with 14 bases in the middle. The germline CDR1 and CDR2 sequences are SGHNT and YYREEE (reference sequence). The CDR3 DNA is TGTGCCAGCAGCTCCTCCGGCGGGGGGAATTCACCCCTCCACTTT. Translated: CASSSSGGGNSPLHF.

The chain uses TRBV6-5 and TRBJ2-2, with no clear D. The CDR3 totals 15 residues. Germline V CDR1 and CDR2: MNHEY, SVGAGI. Trimming pared 7 bases from V and 4 bases from J, leaving 16 bases between. Here the CDR3 reads CASTTADISTGELFF. The CDR3 DNA reads as TGTGCCAGCACCACGGCGGATATCAGCACCGGGGAGCTGTTTTTT.

This clone was observed a handful of times. The chain has TRBV28 and TRBJ1-5; 10 bases are shared with TRBD1. Germline CDR1 reads MDHEN; CDR2 reads SYDVKM. The CDR3 runs 14 residues. The J segment lost 9 bases and the V segment lost 6 bases, leaving 8 bases of the junction unmatched. The CDR3 sequence is CASSRDRGLGPQHF. The CDR3, as DNA: TGTGCCAGCAGCCGGGACAGGGGCCTTGGGCCCCAGCATTTT. Based on the CDR3 plus reference TRBV28 and TRBJ1-5, the full variable domain is DVKVTQSSRYLVKRTGEKVFLECVQDMDHENMFWYRQDPGLGLRLIYFSYDVKMKEKGDIPEGYSVSREKKERFSLILESASTNQTSMYLCASSRDRGLGPQHFGDGTRLSIL.

V is TRBV7-9 and J is TRBJ1-2; a possible D gene is TRBD1 (6 bases). The CDR3 length is 14 residues. Germline values: CDR1 SEHNR, CDR2 FQNEAQ (reference sequence). V was shortened by 2 bases and J by 5 bases, with 12 bases between the two germline ends. The CDR3 protein is CASSLKGDPYGYTF. The DNA for the CDR3 is TGTGCCAGCAGCTTAAAGGGGGACCCATATGGCTACACCTTC.

The J gene is TRBJ2-7, the V gene TRBV19, with 8 bases lining up with TRBD1. V shed 3 bases, J shed 4 bases, and the junction held 14 bases outside the gene matches. CDR3 size: 17 residues. The V gene's germline CDR1 is LNHDA and CDR2 SQIVND (reference sequence). CDR3 sequence (DNA): TGTGCCAGTAGTATCCGACGGACAGGGAGTGTCCAGTACGAGCAGTACTTC. Amino acids: CASSIRRTGSVQYEQYF.

The gene calls are TRBV19 and TRBJ2-3, with 7 bases that match TRBD2. The J segment lost 0 bases and the V segment lost 5 bases, leaving 8 bases of the junction unmatched. The length of the CDR3 is 16 residues. Germline CDR1 is LNHDA and CDR2 is SQIVND (reference sequence). The DNA of the CDR3 is TGTGCCAGTAGTTCGATAGCGGGCCGAAGCACAGATACGCAGTATTTT. Encoded protein: CASSSIAGRSTDTQYF.

The chain recombines TRBV28 with TRBJ2-3; 9 nucleotides agree with TRBD2. Germline V CDR1 and CDR2: MDHEN, SYDVKM. Unmatched junction bases numbered 14, after V lost 8 bases and J lost 2 bases. This CDR3 region has 17 residues. The CDR3 bases are TGTGCCAGCCGGGCGGGAGGGCCTTTGAAAGACACAGATACGCAGTATTTT. Its protein product is CASRAGGPLKDTDTQYF.

The J gene is TRBJ2-7, the V gene TRBV7-4; TRBD2 aligns across 7 bases. After removal of 3 bases from V and 5 bases from J, the junction contained 10 bases not matched to a gene. The CDR3 length is 15 residues. Germline V lookup: CDR1 SGHVT, CDR2 SQSDAQ. CDR3 DNA sequence: TGTGCCAGCAGCTTCGGCGGGAGAGTCTTCCACGAGCAGTACTTC. As protein: CASSFGGRVFHEQYF.

This rearrangement joins TRBV18 to TRBJ2-7; tentative D call: TRBD2 (5 bases). This CDR3 has 13 amino acids. Germline CDR1 reads KGHSH; CDR2 reads LQKENI. The V end was cut by 6 bases, the J end by 3 bases, with 12 bases between. CDR3 protein: CASSPAGRYEQYF. CDR3 coding DNA: TGTGCCAGCTCCCCCGCGGGCCGCTACGAGCAGTACTTC. The complete variable domain, with remaining parts taken from reference TRBV18 and TRBJ2-7, reads NAGVMQNPRHLVRRRGQEARLRCSPMKGHSHVYWYRQLPEEGLKFMVYLQKENIIDESGMPKERFSAEFPKEGPSILRIQQVVRGDSAAYFCASSPAGRYEQYFGPGTRLTVT.

With regard to this clone: One end of the junction varies from germline; a read error may be responsible. This chain links TRBV28 with TRBJ2-5; D perhaps matches TRBD2 (5 bases). Germline values: CDR1 MDHEN, CDR2 SYDVKM. This CDR3 has 14 residues. CDR3 bases: TGTGCCAGCAGGGAGGACGTTTCCCAAGAGGCCCAGTACTTC. This sequence encodes CASREDVSQEAQYF.

The CDR3 DNA reads TGTGCCAGCAGCTTAGCGGGGACAGGCATCTACGAGCAGTACTTC. Protein: CASSLAGTGIYEQYF. This chain links TRBV7-6 with TRBJ2-7, with 8 positions matching TRBD1. With V trimmed by 0 bases and J by 3 bases, 4 bases remained unmatched. The germline gives CDR1 SGHVS, CDR2 FNYEAQ. There are 15 residues in the CDR3.

In its sample, this clone was seen once. The gene calls are TRBV30 and TRBJ1-1, with TRBD1 matching 8 bases. Looked up from germline, CDR1 is GTSNPN and CDR2 is SVGIG (reference sequence). The CDR3 contains 13 residues. Trimming removed 1 base from V and 11 bases from J; junction bases left unmatched: 9. CDR3 DNA: TGTGCCTGGAGTGGCGGACAGGGACACCGCGCTTTCTTT. Its protein is CAWSGGQGHRAFF.

The chain employs TRBV4-1 and TRBJ2-5, with a weak D call TRBD1 (6 bases). V dropped 1 base and J dropped 5 bases, with 23 bases sitting between them. Germline lookup yields CDR1 MGHRA and CDR2 YSYEKL. The CDR3 totals 18 residues. CDR3 in DNA: TGCGCCAGCAGCCAAGGGGGACAAGGAGGATCTGCGCGGGAGACCCAGTACTTC. Its translation is CASSQGGQGGSARETQYF.

This chain uses TRBV19 with TRBJ1-4; no definite D call. This CDR3 region has 14 residues. Trimming shortened V by 5 bases and J by 6 bases, and 13 bases separated the two germline ends. Germline CDR1 reads LNHDA; CDR2 reads SQIVND (reference sequence). The CDR3 loop reads CASSSFRPDEKLFF. DNA of the CDR3: TGTGCCAGTAGTTCCTTCCGTCCTGATGAAAAACTGTTTTTT. Together with reference TRBV19 and TRBJ1-4, the CDR3 gives the full variable domain: DGGITQSPKYLFRKEGQNVTLSCEQNLNHDAMYWYRQDPGQGLRLIYYSQIVNDFQKGDIAEGYSVSREKKESFPLTVTSAQKNPTAFYLCASSSFRPDEKLFFGSGTQLSVL.

V usage is TRBV27 and J usage is TRBJ1-6; D unclear. The V end was cut by 2 bases, the J end by 8 bases, with 10 bases between. CDR3 size: 14 residues. Germline loops: CDR1 MNHEY, CDR2 SMNVEV (reference sequence). The CDR3 DNA is TGTGCCAGCAGTTTAGCCCTATCCTATTCACCCCTCCACTTT. It yields the protein CASSLALSYSPLHF.

The chain uses TRBV13 and TRBJ2-2, with D unresolved. Germline CDR1 PRHDT, CDR2 FYEKMQ (reference sequence). The CDR3 has 12 amino acids. V was shortened by 3 bases and J by 6 bases, with 5 bases between the two germline ends. In DNA form, the CDR3 reads TGTGCCAGCAGCTTCCCATCCGGGGAGCTGTTTTTT. Residues: CASSFPSGELFF.